A selection of T cell receptor beta chains follows, all from one sample in a study of blood T cell repertoires in COVID-19. Using immunoSEQ multiplex PCR, the repertoire was profiled, and TCRdb retains in-frame clones only, with some absent. This table holds about 280,000 clones, about 85% found once. Sequencing was carried out using PBMCs or T cells enriched from blood (not recorded which). The receptors here all came from a woman aged 45-60 years who had recovered from COVID-19. The CDR3 runs from the conserved cysteine through the conserved F or W. Each record gives: D gene, J gene, CDR3 length, clone size, V gene, CDR3 DNA, CDR3 protein. A D gene is named only where the DNA matches it firmly. Expanded clones get a size class; other rows say once, few or many, or leave the size out.

>.|TRBJ2-2|15|.|TRBV5-4
TGTGCCAGCAGCCCCAACCGCATAGGGGCCGGGGAGCTGTTTTTT
CASSPNRIGAGELFF
>.|TRBJ1-5|14|.|TRBV10-2
TGCGCCAGCTCGCTTCAGGGGCTGGGTCAGCCCCAGCATTTT
CASSLQGLGQPQHF
>.|TRBJ2-7|11|.|TRBV20-1
TGCAGTGCTAGAGATGTATACGAGCAGTACTTC
CSARDVYEQYF
>TRBD1|TRBJ1-2|15|.|TRBV6-5
TGTGCCAGCAGTTATGGGGGACAGTCGGGCTATGGCTACACCTTC
CASSYGGQSGYGYTF
>.|TRBJ1-1|13|.|TRBV5-1
TGCGCCAGCAGCTTCGGCGGGAACACTGAAGCTTTCTTT
CASSFGGNTEAFF
>TRBD1|TRBJ1-3|13|.|TRBV2
TGTGCCAGCAACGGACAGGGCATAAACACCATATATTTT
CASNGQGINTIYF
>TRBD1|TRBJ2-7|12|.|TRBV19
TGTGCCAGTAGTAACAGGGGTTACGAGCAGTACTTC
CASSNRGYEQYF
>.|TRBJ1-3|16|.|TRBV5-1
TGCGCCAGCAGCTTGGAGGCCAGGTACTCTGGAAACACCATATATTTT
CASSLEARYSGNTIYF
>.|TRBJ1-5|14|.|TRBV6-6
TGTGCCACCATTCTAGGACTTGGCAATCAGCCCCAGCATTTT
CATILGLGNQPQHF
>.|TRBJ1-5|15|.|TRBV18
TGTGCCAGCTCATTTAATGGAGGGACGGATCAGCCCCAGCATTTT
CASSFNGGTDQPQHF
>.|TRBJ1-2|12|few|TRBV11-2
TGTGCCAGCAGCTTAGGGGCCAATGGCTACACCTTC
CASSLGANGYTF
>TRBD1|TRBJ2-7|13|.|TRBV28
TGTGCCAGCAGACCTTCCGACAGGGGGCGCCGACACTTC
CASRPSDRGRRHF
>.|TRBJ1-1|13|.|TRBV24-1
TGTGCCACCAGGGCAGGACAGTCACCGATGGCTTTCTTT
CATRAGQSPMAFF
>.|TRBJ1-5|13|.|TRBV7-2
TGTGCCAGCAGCTTAGCGGAGCATCAGCCCCAGCATTTT
CASSLAEHQPQHF
>TRBD1|TRBJ2-5|15|.|TRBV19
TGTGCCAGTAGTATAGAGCAGGGGGCGCGGGAGACCCAGTACTTC
CASSIEQGARETQYF
>.|TRBJ2-4|12|.|TRBV2
TGTGCCAGCAGGTCGGGAGATTTCATTCAGTACTTC
CASRSGDFIQYF
>TRBD1|TRBJ2-7|14|.|TRBV5-8
TGTGCCAGCAGTCTGAGGACAGGGGACTACGAGCAGTACTTC
CASSLRTGDYEQYF
>TRBD1|TRBJ2-7|12|.|TRBV30
TGTGCCTGGGACAGGGGGAACTACGAGCAGTACTTC
CAWDRGNYEQYF
>TRBD1|TRBJ1-4|12|once|TRBV5-1
TGCGCCAGTCGACAGGGTAATGAAAAACTGTTTTTT
CASRQGNEKLFF
>.|TRBJ1-1|12|few|TRBV19
TGTGCCAGTAGCATAAGCCAGGGGATGGCTTTCTTT
CASSISQGMAFF
>.|TRBJ2-1|15|few|TRBV28
TGTGCCAGCAGTTTCGCGGCAGGGTCGTACAATGAGCAGTTCTTC
CASSFAAGSYNEQFF
>TRBD1|TRBJ1-3|14|few|TRBV10-2
TGCGCCAGCGTTAAACAGGGACAGGGAAACACCATATATTTT
CASVKQGQGNTIYF
>TRBD1|TRBJ1-2|13|.|TRBV18
TGTGCCAGCTCATCACAGGGGTATGGTGGCTACACCTTC
CASSSQGYGGYTF
>.|TRBJ2-7|15|.|TRBV19
TGTGCCAGTAGTATTGAAGGGCAGGGTCTCTACGAGCAGTACTTC
CASSIEGQGLYEQYF
>.|TRBJ1-2|14|.|TRBV10-1
TGCGCCAGCAGTGATAATCAGTTTCCTTATGGCTACACCTTC
CASSDNQFPYGYTF
>.|TRBJ1-4|16|.|TRBV28
TGTGCCAGCAGTGCTCACCAGGGGCCGAGTAATGAAAAACTGTTTTTT
CASSAHQGPSNEKLFF
>.|TRBJ1-1|13|once|TRBV11-2
TGTGCCAGCAGCTTCCAGGGGATCACTGAAGCTTTCTTT
CASSFQGITEAFF
>TRBD2|TRBJ2-2|17|once|TRBV11-3
TGTGCCAGCAGCTCCTCAGGGCTAGCGGCAAACACCGGGGAGCTGTTTTTT
CASSSSGLAANTGELFF
>.|TRBJ2-7|12|.|TRBV12-3/TRBV12-4
TGTGCCAGCAGTTTAGGAAGGAGCGAGCAGTACTTC
CASSLGRSEQYF
>TRBD2|TRBJ2-2|18|few|TRBV4-2
TGTGCCAGCAGCCAAGATCAGGCGGGGGGGCCGGTCACCGGGGAGCTGTTTTTT
CASSQDQAGGPVTGELFF
>.|TRBJ1-3|16|.|TRBV7-2
TGTGCCAGCAGCGTGACGGGAGGTAGCTCTGGAAACACCATATATTTT
CASSVTGGSSGNTIYF
>TRBD1|TRBJ1-5|15|.|TRBV6-5
TGTGCCAGCAGGGGACAGAAACATAGCAATCAGCCCCAGCATTTT
CASRGQKHSNQPQHF
>TRBD2|TRBJ2-1|14|.|TRBV19
TGTGCCAGTAGTCAAGCGGGAGGGCCTAATGAGCAGTTCTTC
CASSQAGGPNEQFF
>.|TRBJ1-3|14|.|TRBV7-9
TGTGCCAGCAGCTTAGGAGAGGGAGGAAACACCATATATTTT
CASSLGEGGNTIYF
>TRBD1|TRBJ2-7|13|.|TRBV9
TGTGCCAGCAGCCGGACAGGGCCGTACGAGCAGTACTTC
CASSRTGPYEQYF
>.|TRBJ2-1|12|.|TRBV18
TGTGCCAGCTCACCAGGTGCGAATGAGCAGTTCTTC
CASSPGANEQFF
>TRBD1|TRBJ1-2|14|.|TRBV5-5
TGTGCCAGCAGCTTGGTCGGGACAGGGAACGGCTACACCTTC
CASSLVGTGNGYTF
>TRBD1|TRBJ1-6|12|.|TRBV28
TGTGCCAGCCGGGACAGTAATTCACCCCTCCACTTT
CASRDSNSPLHF
>.|TRBJ1-5|15|.|TRBV5-4
TGTGCCAGCAGCCAACCACAGGCAAGCAATCAGCCCCAGCATTTT
CASSQPQASNQPQHF
>TRBD1|TRBJ1-4|16|.|TRBV4-2
TGTGCCAGCAGCCAGGGTGGGACAGGCTATAATGAAAAACTGTTTTTT
CASSQGGTGYNEKLFF
>.|TRBJ2-7|11|.|TRBV30
TGTGCCTGGAGCAGGGGCTACGAGCAGTACTTC
CAWSRGYEQYF
>.|TRBJ2-3|14|.|TRBV4-1
TGCGCCAGCAGCCAAGGGCTGGGAGCAGATACGCAGTATTTT
CASSQGLGADTQYF
>TRBD1|TRBJ1-4|15|.|TRBV9
TGTGCCAGCAGCCCCTTGGGACAGGGAGGGGAAAAACTGTTTTTT
CASSPLGQGGEKLFF
>.|TRBJ2-1|14|.|TRBV19
TGTGCCAGTAGAAGGGAGGCTAATCGGAATGAGCAGTTCTTC
CASRREANRNEQFF
>TRBD2|TRBJ2-1|15|.|TRBV6-5
TGTGCCAGCAGTAGACTAGCGGGGGGGTACAATGAGCAGTTCTTC
CASSRLAGGYNEQFF
>TRBD1|TRBJ1-3|16|.|TRBV6-6
TGTGCCAGCAGTCAGACAGGGGCGAGCTCTGGAAACACCATATATTTT
CASSQTGASSGNTIYF
>TRBD2|TRBJ2-7|15|once|TRBV4-1
TGCGCCAGCAGCCAAGATGTGTTAGCGGGGAACGAGCAGTACTTC
CASSQDVLAGNEQYF
>.|TRBJ2-1|19|.|TRBV1
TGCACCAGCAGCCAAGATCGGCTAGCGGGACTCGCCTCCTACAATGAGCAGTTCTTC
CTSSQDRLAGLASYNEQFF
>TRBD1|TRBJ1-5|12|.|TRBV19
TGTGCCAGCAGACAGGGTTCTCAGCCCCAGCATTTT
CASRQGSQPQHF